This TCR beta chain was documented in a study of blood T cell repertoires in COVID-19. Across the study: Italy, Spain and the United States were the sources of the convalescent and acute COVID-19 samples. PBMCs, B-cell-depleted T cells, or T cells were the source of the cDNA or gDNA that made up the material.

Measured with immunoSEQ multiplex PCR; TCRdb has only the in-frame clones, and not every one. The sample lists approximately 190,000 clones, roughly 82% seen once, with 7.8% in the top ten. V lost 1 base to trimming and J lost 4 bases, with 11 bases between them. Germline-derived CDR1 and CDR2 are SGHRS and YFSETQ. CDR3 size: 14 residues. The sequence derives from a woman aged 60 to 75 with COVID-19, enrolled during active disease. The sample comprised peripheral blood. V gene TRBV5-1 combines with J gene TRBJ1-1, with D possibly being TRBD1 (6 bases). The CDR3 DNA follows: TGCGCCAGCAGCTTGCGGGGACAAAGCACTGAAGCTTTCTTT. As protein: CASSLRGQSTEAFF.